The rows below give T cell receptor beta chains drawn from one sample of a study of T cell changes during pregnancy in multiple sclerosis. TCRdb's copy holds only in-frame clones and misses some; the assay was immunoSEQ multiplex PCR. The sample holds 35,000 to 40,000 clones, approximately 88% seen once. Source: CD4+ T cells from peripheral blood mononuclear cells, taken before pregnancy. These receptors all stem from a female donor with multiple sclerosis, enrolled in a pregnancy study. Each CDR3 is given with its conserved first and last residue. D genes are given only for firm matches. Part of the rows lack a size; the others show once, few, many or a class for expanded clones.

clone size	J gene	V gene	D gene	CDR3 DNA	CDR3 protein
NA	TRBJ2-7	TRBV30	TRBD1	TGTGCCTGGAGTCAACAGGGGTACGAGCAGTACTTC	CAWSQQGYEQYF
NA	TRBJ1-3	TRBV19	TRBD1	TGTGCCAGTGGCCGGGACAGTGGTGGAAACACCATATATTTT	CASGRDSGGNTIYF
NA	TRBJ2-1	TRBV11-2	TRBD2	TGTGCCAGCAGGACTATGAGCGGGAGGAACTACAATGAGCAGTTCTTC	CASRTMSGRNYNEQFF
NA	TRBJ2-7	TRBV11-2	NA	TGTGCCAGCAGCTTAGGCAGGGTTCGCATTTACGAGCAGTACTTC	CASSLGRVRIYEQYF
NA	TRBJ2-3	TRBV5-1	NA	TGCGCCAGCAGCTTGGGACGGGACACAGATACGCAGTATTTT	CASSLGRDTDTQYF
NA	TRBJ1-1	TRBV30	NA	TGTGCCTGGAGTCGACAGAACACTGAAGCTTTCTTT	CAWSRQNTEAFF
NA	TRBJ2-5	TRBV5-1	NA	TGCGCCAGCAGCCGGCTAGCGTCGGATGAGACCCAGTACTTC	CASSRLASDETQYF
NA	TRBJ2-3	TRBV12-5	NA	TGTGCTAGTGGTTCCCTCTCAGATACGCAGTATTTT	CASGSLSDTQYF
NA	TRBJ1-5	TRBV7-8	NA	TGTGCCAGCAGCCCAGGGGCAGGGAACAATCAGCCCCAGCATTTT	CASSPGAGNNQPQHF
NA	TRBJ2-7	TRBV18	TRBD2	TGTGCCAGCTCACCCCGCCGGGGGGACTACGAGCAGTACTTC	CASSPRRGDYEQYF
once	TRBJ2-2	TRBV5-1	NA	TGCGCCAGCAGCTTGGCGCAGGGGACCTACACCGGGGAGCTGTTTTTT	CASSLAQGTYTGELFF
NA	TRBJ2-5	TRBV18	TRBD2	TGTGCCAGCTCACCACCCGGGACTACGAGGGAGACCCAGTACTTC	CASSPPGTTRETQYF
NA	TRBJ1-3	TRBV6-1	TRBD1	TGTGCCAGCAGTGGGCCGGGACAGGGTTTAGTATCTGGAAACACCATATATTTT	CASSGPGQGLVSGNTIYF
NA	TRBJ2-2	TRBV4-2	NA	TGTGCCAGCAGCCAAACCCGGAGCGGGATATGGGACCCGGCCGGGACAAGATACACCGGGGAGCTGTTTTTT	CASSQTRSGIWDPAGTRYTGELFF
NA	TRBJ2-7	TRBV5-5	NA	TGTGCCAGCAGCTTGAAAAGGGAGCTTTTATCCTACGAGCAGTACTTC	CASSLKRELLSYEQYF
NA	TRBJ2-3	TRBV7-2	NA	TGTGCCAGCGTGCGGGACGTAATGGGAGATACGCAGTATTTT	CASVRDVMGDTQYF
NA	TRBJ2-5	TRBV18	NA	TGTGCCAGCTCACCAACGAGCCAAGAGACCCAGTACTTC	CASSPTSQETQYF
NA	TRBJ2-7	TRBV6-5	TRBD2	TGTGCCAGCAGTCCCCAACTAGCGGGAGATCGCGAGCAGTACTTC	CASSPQLAGDREQYF
NA	TRBJ2-3	TRBV27	NA	TGTGCCAGCAGTTTGTCAGCGGCCACAGATACGCAGTATTTT	CASSLSAATDTQYF
NA	TRBJ1-5	TRBV5-8	NA	TGTGCCAGCAGCTTGTACAGGGCTTCCGGCAATCAGCCCCAGCATTTT	CASSLYRASGNQPQHF
NA	TRBJ2-3	TRBV27	TRBD1	TGTGCCAGCAGTCACTACCGGACAGGGGGCACAGATACGCAGTATTTT	CASSHYRTGGTDTQYF
NA	TRBJ2-7	TRBV19	TRBD1	TGTGCCAGTAGTTTAAGGACAGGAGACTACGAGCAGTACTTC	CASSLRTGDYEQYF
NA	TRBJ1-1	TRBV27	TRBD1	TGTGCCAGCATCCCCGGACAGGGGAGGAAAGCTTTCTTT	CASIPGQGRKAFF
once	TRBJ2-7	TRBV6-1	TRBD2	TGTGCCAGCAGTGAAGCGCTTCTTAGCGGGAGTTTAGAGCAGTACTTC	CASSEALLSGSLEQYF
NA	TRBJ2-5	TRBV7-9	NA	TGTGCCAGCAGCCCCCGCCAAGAGACCCAGTACTTC	CASSPRQETQYF
NA	TRBJ2-7	TRBV9	NA	TGTGCCAGCAGCCAAGGGGGCTACGAGCAGTACTTC	CASSQGGYEQYF
NA	TRBJ2-7	TRBV18	NA	TGTGCCAGCTCACGAAGGGAGGCCAGCTACGAGCAGTACTTC	CASSRREASYEQYF
NA	TRBJ2-5	TRBV7-3	TRBD2	TGTGCCAGCAGCAAGACTAGCGGACTAGAGACCCAGTACTTC	CASSKTSGLETQYF
NA	TRBJ2-7	TRBV7-4	TRBD2	TGTGCCAGCAGTCAAGAGCGGGAGGACTCCTACGAGCAGTACTTC	CASSQEREDSYEQYF
NA	TRBJ2-1	TRBV6-5	TRBD2	TGTGCCAGCAGTTACCCTGGGACTAGCGGAAACAATGAGCAGTTCTTC	CASSYPGTSGNNEQFF
NA	TRBJ2-3	TRBV18	TRBD2	TGTGCCAGCTCACCGCCGGGACTAGCGCCCGATACGCAGTATTTT	CASSPPGLAPDTQYF
NA	TRBJ2-7	TRBV28	NA	TGTGCCAGCAGCCGGGAAGTGGAGTACGAGCAGTACTTC	CASSREVEYEQYF
NA	TRBJ2-7	TRBV28	NA	TGTGCCAGCACTCTGCGAGGGAGTCGGTACGAGCAGTACTTC	CASTLRGSRYEQYF
NA	TRBJ2-3	TRBV29-1	TRBD1	TGCAGCGGGGACAGGGGGCCCGGAGATACGCAGTATTTT	CSGDRGPGDTQYF
NA	TRBJ2-7	TRBV21-1	NA	TGTGCCAGCAGCGCAGAGGACCCGTTTGTGGGGCAGGGGTATACCCACGAGCAGTACTTC	CASSAEDPFVGQGYTHEQYF
NA	TRBJ2-3	TRBV2	TRBD2	TGTGCCAACAATCGACTAGCGGGAGGAGGAGATACGCAGTATTTT	CANNRLAGGGDTQYF
NA	TRBJ2-7	TRBV7-3	TRBD2	TGTGCCAGCAGCTTAAGGACTAGCGGGCCCTTAAGCTCCTACGAGCAGTACTTC	CASSLRTSGPLSSYEQYF
NA	TRBJ2-3	TRBV6-6	TRBD1	TGTGCCAGCAGCAAACAGGGACAGGGAGATACGCAGTATTTT	CASSKQGQGDTQYF
NA	TRBJ1-5	TRBV5-8	NA	TGTGCCAGCAGCTTGGAAGGGGGTCAGCCCCAGCATTTT	CASSLEGGQPQHF
NA	TRBJ2-3	TRBV9	NA	TGTGCCAGCAGCGCCCCCGGACTACGCAGCACAGATACGCAGTATTTT	CASSAPGLRSTDTQYF
few	TRBJ1-5	TRBV2	TRBD1	TGTGCCAGCAGGCGGGACAGACAAGATCAGCCCCAGCATTTT	CASRRDRQDQPQHF
NA	TRBJ1-1	TRBV5-1	NA	TGCGCCAGCAGCTTGTCCTCAGGGCAGATAACTGAAGCTTTCTTT	CASSLSSGQITEAFF
once	TRBJ2-5	TRBV6-1	NA	TGTGCCAGCAGTGGGAGACTAGGGGACGAAGAGACCCAGTACTTC	CASSGRLGDEETQYF
NA	TRBJ2-1	TRBV7-2	TRBD1	TGTGCCAGCAGCTTGACCGGGACAGGGGCCGGTGAGCAGTTCTTC	CASSLTGTGAGEQFF
NA	TRBJ2-2	TRBV5-4	TRBD2	TGTGCCAGCAGCTCGGGACTAGCGGGAGGGAACACCGGGGAGCTGTTTTTT	CASSSGLAGGNTGELFF
NA	TRBJ2-7	TRBV9	TRBD1	TGTGCCAGCAGCCGGGACAGGGTTGACGAGCAGTACTTC	CASSRDRVDEQYF
NA	TRBJ2-1	TRBV4-1	TRBD2	TGCGCCAGCAGCCAAGTCCCGGGGACTAGCGGGAGATCCTACAATGAGCAGTTCTTC	CASSQVPGTSGRSYNEQFF
NA	TRBJ2-2	TRBV7-2	TRBD2	TGTGCCAGCAGCTTTTTTAGCGGGAGGGGGTACACCGGGGAGCTGTTTTTT	CASSFFSGRGYTGELFF
NA	TRBJ2-1	TRBV7-3	NA	TGTGCCAGCAGCCCCCCTAGCACTACATACAATGAGCAGTTCTTC	CASSPPSTTYNEQFF
few	TRBJ2-2	TRBV7-2	NA	TGTGCCAGCAGCTACATGCGGGGTGACACCGGGGAGCTGTTTTTT	CASSYMRGDTGELFF
NA	TRBJ2-7	TRBV2	TRBD1	TGTGCCAGCAGCCGGGACAGGAGCTCCTACGAGCAGTACTTC	CASSRDRSSYEQYF
NA	TRBJ2-4	TRBV7-2	TRBD2	TGTGCCAGCAGCTTCGGGACTAGCGAGCCAGTTAAAAACATTCAGTACTTC	CASSFGTSEPVKNIQYF
NA	TRBJ2-7	TRBV18	NA	TGTGCCAGCTCCGCTCAACCGGGACACTTAAACTACGAGCAGTACTTC	CASSAQPGHLNYEQYF
once	TRBJ1-6	TRBV27	TRBD1	TGTGCCAGCAGTTACCTAACAGGGGGTAATTCACCCCTCCACTTT	CASSYLTGGNSPLHF
NA	TRBJ1-1	TRBV5-1	NA	TGCGCCAGCAGCCCGCTAACGGAGGGCACTGAAGCTTTCTTT	CASSPLTEGTEAFF
NA	TRBJ2-5	TRBV6-1	NA	TGTGCCAGCAGTGAAGTCAGCCAAGAGACCCAGTACTTC	CASSEVSQETQYF
few	TRBJ2-3	TRBV19	TRBD1	TGTGCCAGTAGTACACAGGGGAGCACAGATACGCAGTATTTT	CASSTQGSTDTQYF
NA	TRBJ1-2	TRBV20-1	TRBD1	TGCAGTGCTCCCAGGGGGCTTGGCTACACCTTC	CSAPRGLGYTF
NA	TRBJ2-1	TRBV2	TRBD2	TGTGCCAGCACCTTTCGCGGGAGTGCACCCAATGAGCAGTTCTTC	CASTFRGSAPNEQFF